These T cell receptor beta chains were read from a single sample in a study of blood T cell repertoires in COVID-19. Some clones are missing from TCRdb's copy, which holds only in-frame ones; the method was immunoSEQ multiplex PCR. Of about 380,000 clones listed, roughly 87% are singletons. The specimen sequenced was PBMCs or T cells enriched from blood (not recorded which). Every receptor here comes from a woman in her twenties or thirties who had recovered from COVID-19. Each CDR3 is given with its conserved first and last residue. The D gene is left open where the match is weak. A row's size may be missing; if present it is once, few, many or a size class.

TRBJ1-1,.,TRBV5-6,.,CASSLGSVMNTEAFF
TRBJ2-1,TRBD1,TRBV6-5,once,CASRTGGYNEQFF
TRBJ2-3,TRBD1,TRBV18,.,CASSSTGVTDTQYF
TRBJ2-1,.,TRBV9,.,CASSVAGETYNEQFF
TRBJ2-3,TRBD2,TRBV5-5,.,CASSSLSGGVTDTQYF
TRBJ1-6,TRBD1,TRBV5-1,.,CASSLEGQGSNYNSPLHF
TRBJ2-1,TRBD2,TRBV19,.,CASSGGLAVTRSYNEQFF
TRBJ2-7,TRBD1,TRBV12-3/TRBV12-4,.,CASRDRGYEQYF
TRBJ2-5,TRBD2,TRBV2,.,CASSDGLAAMTQYF
TRBJ1-6,.,TRBV5-1,once,CASSLRTGRRNSPLHF
TRBJ1-1,TRBD1,TRBV7-8,.,CASSALDRATEAFF
TRBJ1-2,TRBD1,TRBV13,.,CASSPGTEYYGYTF
TRBJ2-5,TRBD1,TRBV2,once,CASKTGVEETQYF
TRBJ2-2,.,TRBV7-8,.,CASSLGTTTGELFF
TRBJ1-2,TRBD1,TRBV5-6,.,CASSPGTGFYGYTF
TRBJ2-1,TRBD2,TRBV5-4,.,CASSTGTSGSTHEQFF
TRBJ1-2,.,TRBV30,.,CAWRRDSNYGYTF
TRBJ1-1,TRBD1,TRBV5-1,.,CASSSSGTGGGITEAFF
TRBJ2-3,.,TRBV2,.,CASSDHQGGVGDTQYF
TRBJ2-1,.,TRBV10-3,.,CAISESNRPGSEQFF
TRBJ1-5,.,TRBV19,.,CASSTITVSNQPQHF
TRBJ2-2,.,TRBV27,.,CASSFQWAGTGELFF
TRBJ1-5,.,TRBV23-1,.,CASSPCSGSSSNQPQHF
TRBJ2-7,.,TRBV21-1,.,CASLTLWGGGAYEQYF
TRBJ1-5,.,TRBV30,.,CAWSVNSNQPQHF
TRBJ2-1,.,TRBV15,.,CATSMGSYNEQFF
TRBJ1-1,.,TRBV4-2,.,CASSQGEVNTEAFF
TRBJ2-5,.,TRBV2,.,CARLGPRGTQYF
TRBJ2-7,TRBD1,TRBV6-4,.,CASSGSDRPSSYEQYF
TRBJ1-5,.,TRBV19,.,CASLPGRYSNQPQHF
TRBJ2-1,TRBD2,TRBV2,.,CASSERVAGGRNEQFF
TRBJ2-5,TRBD1,TRBV4-2,.,CASSQGIGQGNQETQYF
TRBJ1-4,TRBD1,TRBV7-9,.,CASSPDRGPREKLFF
TRBJ1-2,TRBD1,TRBV28,.,CASSSGGSYGYTF
TRBJ1-1,.,TRBV10-2,.,CASSEFWRGNTEAFF
TRBJ1-2,.,TRBV6-4,.,CASKFDSSNYGYTF
TRBJ2-6,.,TRBV7-8,.,CASSLPGVSGANVLTF
TRBJ1-4,TRBD1,TRBV4-2,.,CASSQTGGSEKLFF
TRBJ1-1,.,TRBV27,.,CASSLSMRTEAFF
TRBJ2-3,.,TRBV27,.,CASSLGTRNTQYF
TRBJ1-2,.,TRBV5-1,.,CASRITGYASGYTF